These 23 T cell receptor beta chains were all obtained from the same sample, sequenced in a study of glioma-infiltrating T cells. Using RNA template, CDR3s of TCR alpha and beta were amplified with iRepertoire arm-PCR. One entry per CDR3 protein, called by TCRdb with MiXCR from the multiplex PCR reads. The sample shows a few hundred thousand distinct CDR3 sequences, roughly two fifths of them seen only once. Input material: glioma tissue, nonneoplastic brain tissue, or PBMCs (not recorded which). These receptors all come from a human donor with low-grade glioma or glioblastoma, undergoing nonglioma brain surgery, or in good health (not recorded which).

Concerning this clonotype itself: This may come from a read error, since a much larger clone is one base off. The CDR3 sequence: CSAPQRELGTEAFF. The CDR3 region has the DNA TGCAGTGCCCCGCAACGGGAGCTAGGCACTGAAGCTTTCTTT. V and J are TRBV20-1 and TRBJ1-1; D remains ambiguous. There are 14 residues in the CDR3. Trimming pared 6 bases from V and 4 bases from J, leaving 18 bases between. CDR1 and CDR2 (germline): DFQATT, SNEGSKA (reference sequence).

V and J are TRBV2 and TRBJ1-5; a weak D match, TRBD1 (5 bases). The CDR3 has 15 amino acids. V was pared by 5 bases and J by 4 bases, with 15 bases between. Germline V CDR1 and CDR2: SNHLY, FYNNEI. As DNA, the CDR3 is TGTGCCAGCAGTCCTCAGGGAGATTGGAATCAGCCCCAGCATTTT. It codes for CASSPQGDWNQPQHF.

The chain combines TRBV20-1 with TRBJ2-1; D is undetermined. CDR1 is DFQATT, CDR2 SNEGSKA, per germline (reference sequence). V was trimmed by 1 base and J by 3 bases, leaving 19 bases between them. The CDR3 contains 17 residues. In nucleotides, the CDR3 is TGCAGTGCTAGAGGACTCGCGGAAGGACCAGTCTACAATGAGCAGTTCTTC. Encoded protein: CSARGLAEGPVYNEQFF.

This clonotype was counted ten times or more. V is TRBV6-1 and J is TRBJ1-4; D gene unclear. Germline CDR1 MNHNS, CDR2 SASEGT. The CDR3 has 13 residues. With 8 bases removed from V and 0 bases from J, the gap between germline ends came to 7 bases. CDR3 residues: CASCGATNEKLFF. DNA of the CDR3: TGTGCCAGCTGCGGGGCAACTAATGAAAAACTGTTTTTT.

This rearrangement joins TRBV19 to TRBJ1-1, with unresolved D. Trimming stripped 0 bases from V and 3 bases from J, with 8 bases between. The V gene's germline CDR1 is LNHDA and CDR2 SQIVND (reference sequence). CDR3 size: 14 residues. The CDR3 DNA reads TGTGCCAGTAGTATAGACACCCGATACACTGAAGCTTTCTTT. It specifies CASSIDTRYTEAFF.

Regarding this clonotype: One end of the junction varies from germline; a read error may be responsible. V and J are TRBV4-3 and TRBJ2-1, with D perhaps matching TRBD2 (5 bases). This CDR3 is built from 16 residues. Germline V gene sequence: CDR1 LGHNA, CDR2 YSLEER. The CDR3 here is CASSQGQDLAYNKQFF. The CDR3 nucleotides read TGCGCCAGCAGCCAAGGGCAGGACCTAGCCTACAATAAGCAGTTCTTC.

On this clonotype: At one end, the junction sequence differs from germline, possibly due to a read error. This chain uses TRBV27 with TRBJ2-1; 9 nucleotides agree with TRBD2. The germline V gene has CDR1 MNHEY and CDR2 SMNVEV (reference sequence). The CDR3 length is 18 residues. Written as DNA, the CDR3 is TGTGCCAGCAGTTTATCGGCGGGAGGGCCTCAATTGTACAATAAGCAGTTCTTC. Its translation: CASSLSAGGPQLYNKQFF.

Points on this clonotype: One end of the junction is discordant with germline, which a read error may explain. This chain joins TRBV13 and TRBJ1-5; 7 positions agree with TRBD1. Germline assignment: CDR1 PRHDT and CDR2 FYEKMQ (reference sequence). This CDR3 comprises 15 residues. For the CDR3, the DNA is TGTGCCAGCAGCTTCCGGGACAGAGGCAATCAGCCCAAGCATTTT. Protein product: CASSFRDRGNQPKHF.

With respect to this clonotype: It may be a read error: a sequence one base away is much more abundant. The chain joins TRBV27 to TRBJ2-2, with D tentatively TRBD1 or TRBD2 (6 bases each). CDR1 is MNHEY, CDR2 SMNVEV, per germline (reference sequence). This CDR3 contains 16 residues. The V end lost 5 bases, the J end lost 4 bases, and 17 bases lay between the germline ends. The CDR3 DNA follows: TGTGCCAGCAGTCCACGGGGCAGGGGAGGCACCGGGGAGCTGTTTTTT. The encoded protein is CASSPRGRGGTGELFF.

The table lists this clonotype with many counts. The V and J genes are TRBV6-5 and TRBJ2-3; D not certain. The CDR3 totals 15 residues. Germline-derived CDR1 and CDR2 are MNHEY and SVGAGI. The V and J ends lost 1 base and 0 bases respectively, with 8 bases between them. The CDR3 sequence is CASSYYSGSTDTQYF. CDR3 in DNA: TGTGCCAGCAGTTACTATTCGGGTAGCACAGATACGCAGTATTTT.

As for this clonotype: This sequence may be a read error, since a much larger clone differs from it by one base. The V and J genes are TRBV6-1 and TRBJ2-7; tentative D call: TRBD2 (5 bases). The CDR3 is 16 residues long. Between the trimmed V and J ends, which lost 2 bases and 4 bases, there was a span of 18 bases. Per the germline V gene, CDR1 is MNHNS and CDR2 is SASEGT. CDR3 in DNA: TGTGCCAGCAGTGAATCTCCGAGGGCGAGTGGTTACGAGCAGTACTTC. Encoded protein: CASSESPRASGYEQYF.

About this clonotype: A much larger clone lies one base from this, so it may be a read error. The chain recombines TRBV7-9 with TRBJ1-1; D gene unclear. Germline CDR1 and CDR2: SEHNR and FQNEAQ (reference sequence). V lost 1 base and J 3 bases, leaving 12 bases between the germline ends. The CDR3 totals 15 residues. CDR3 sequence: CASSLGAAADTEAFF. The CDR3 coding sequence is TGTGCCAGCAGCTTAGGGGCAGCTGCTGACACTGAAGCTTTCTTT.

For this clonotype: Germline and junction disagree at one end, which may indicate a read error. The CDR3 DNA reads TGTGCCAGAAGCTTCGGGGTCACAGATACGCAGTATTTT. Translation: CARSFGVTDTQYF. The chain links TRBV7-2 to TRBJ2-3, with D tentatively TRBD2 (5 bases). The CDR3 spans 13 residues. Germline CDR1 reads SGHTA; CDR2 reads FQGNSA.

The chain combines TRBV3-1 with TRBJ2-6; D gene uncertain. Germline V gene data show CDR1 as LGHDT and CDR2 as YNNKEL (reference sequence). CDR3 length: 16 residues. Trimming pared 2 bases from V and 0 bases from J, leaving 8 bases between. In DNA, the CDR3 is TGTGCCAGCAGCCAACCTAGGAACTCTGGGGCCAACGTCCTGACTTTC. This sequence encodes CASSQPRNSGANVLTF.

This rearrangement joins TRBV4-1 to TRBJ2-1; the match to TRBD2 covers 9 bases. The V gene end was trimmed by 3 bases and the J gene end by 3 bases; junction bases not matched to a gene: 15. Per germline, CDR1 MGHRA and CDR2 YSYEKL. The CDR3 has 19 amino acids. The CDR3 reads CASSHEPRMSGRLYNEQFF. The CDR3 DNA is TGCGCCAGCAGCCATGAGCCACGCATGAGCGGGAGGCTCTACAATGAGCAGTTCTTC.

Comment on this clonotype: A much larger clone lies one base from this, so it may be a read error. The CDR3: CASSSWTCYNEQFF. The CDR3 DNA follows: TGTGCCAGCAGCTCGTGGACATGTTACAATGAGCAGTTCTTC. The chain links TRBV28 to TRBJ2-1, with D possibly matching TRBD1 (5 bases). CDR1 and CDR2 (germline): MDHEN, SYDVKM. The CDR3 consists of 14 residues. V lost 6 bases, J lost 4 bases, and 13 bases lay in between.

Comment on this clonotype: Sequence at one end of the junction differs from germline and may be a read error. The chain joins TRBV7-7 to TRBJ1-1; 7 positions match TRBD1. CDR3 length equals 14 residues. Germline V gene sequence: CDR1 SSHAT, CDR2 FNYEAQ (reference sequence). As DNA, the CDR3 is TGTGCTAGCAGCCCCTACAGGGGAGACACTGAAGCTTTCTTT. This gives the protein CASSPYRGDTEAFF. Full variable domain (rest looked up from reference TRBV7-7 and TRBJ1-1): GAGVSQSPRYKVTKRGQDVTLRCDPISSHATLYWYQQALGQGPEFLTYFNYEAQPDKSGLPSDRFSAERPEGSISTLTIQRTEQRDSAMYRCASSPYRGDTEAFFGQGTRLTVV.

This clonotype showed up just a few times. The rearrangement uses TRBV28 and TRBJ2-7; TRBD1 might be the D (5 bases). The V gene's germline CDR1 is MDHEN and CDR2 SYDVKM. Trimming removed 0 bases at V and 0 bases at J, with 9 bases between. CDR3 length: 15 amino acids. The CDR3 DNA reads TGTGCCAGCAGTTTATGGCAGGGCAGCTCCTACGAGCAGTACTTC. This codes for CASSLWQGSSYEQYF.

The rearrangement uses TRBV5-4 and TRBJ2-2; 12 nucleotides line up with TRBD2. V dropped 4 bases and J dropped 7; count of bases not matched to a gene: 8. Germline loops: CDR1 SGHNT, CDR2 YYREEE (reference sequence). The CDR3 is made up of 16 amino acids. CDR3 loop: CASSPRLAGVSGELFF. The CDR3 region has the DNA TGTGCCAGCAGCCCACGACTAGCGGGAGTGAGCGGGGAGCTGTTTTTT.

This clonotype showed up just a few times. The V gene is TRBV4-3, the J gene TRBJ2-1; tentative D call: TRBD2 (6 bases). The CDR3 has 15 residues. The germline CDR1 and CDR2 sequences are LGHNA and YSLEER. V lost 5 bases to trimming and J lost 12 bases, with 23 bases between them. CDR3 residues: CASSLGSGSVVGQFF. The CDR3 bases are TGCGCCAGCAGCTTAGGTAGCGGCTCTGTGGTAGGGCAGTTCTTC.

There are a few counts of this clonotype. The chain links TRBV20-1 to TRBJ2-6; D is uncertain. The CDR3 loop spans 14 amino acids. Trimming shortened V by 1 base and J by 0 bases, and 4 bases separated the two germline ends. The germline CDR1 and CDR2 sequences are DFQATT and SNEGSKA (reference sequence). CDR3: CSARGASGANVLTF. The CDR3 nucleotides are TGCAGTGCTAGAGGGGCCTCTGGGGCCAACGTCCTGACTTTC.

The chain has TRBV6-2 or TRBV6-3 and TRBJ2-5, with 8 bases that match TRBD1. V shed 10 bases, J shed 3 bases, and the junction held 13 bases outside the gene matches. The germline V gene has CDR1 MNHEY and CDR2 SVGEGT. This CDR3 contains 15 residues. This CDR3 is CAISPDRAIEETQYF. CDR3 DNA: TGTGCCATCAGCCCGGACAGGGCTATAGAAGAGACCCAGTACTTC.

On this clonotype: A much larger clone lies a single base off, so this may be a read error. The chain recombines TRBV6-2 or TRBV6-3 with TRBJ2-7; no firm D call. Trimming took off 5 bases at V and 2 bases at J, with 7 bases between the two ends. CDR1 is MNHEY and CDR2 is SVGEGT in the germline V gene. The CDR3 extends over 12 amino acids. The CDR3 here is CASSRAAYEQYF. In nucleotides, the CDR3 is TGTGCCAGCAGTCGGGCAGCCTACGAGCAGTACTTC.